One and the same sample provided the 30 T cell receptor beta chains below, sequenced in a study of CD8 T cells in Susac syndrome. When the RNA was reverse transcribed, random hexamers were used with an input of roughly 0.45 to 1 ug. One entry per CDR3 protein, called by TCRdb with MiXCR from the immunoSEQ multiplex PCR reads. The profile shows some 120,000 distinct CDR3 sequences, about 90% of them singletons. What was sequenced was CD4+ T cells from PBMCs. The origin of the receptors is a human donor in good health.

The CDR3 loop reads CASRGRDINEQFF. CDR3 DNA sequence: TGTGCCAGCAGAGGCAGGGACATCAATGAGCAGTTCTTC. The chain links TRBV5-4 to TRBJ2-1, with D possibly TRBD1 on 6 matching bases. Germline V gene lookup returns CDR1 SGHNT and CDR2 YYREEE (reference sequence). This CDR3 has 13 amino acids. V was clipped by 5 bases and J by 6 bases, with 12 bases between them.

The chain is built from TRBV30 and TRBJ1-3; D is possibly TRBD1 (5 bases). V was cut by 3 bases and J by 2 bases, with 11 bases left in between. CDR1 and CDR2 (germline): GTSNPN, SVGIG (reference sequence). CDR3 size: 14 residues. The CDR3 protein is CAWSPGGAGNTIYF. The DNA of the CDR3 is TGTGCCTGGAGCCCCGGGGGGGCTGGAAACACCATATATTTT.

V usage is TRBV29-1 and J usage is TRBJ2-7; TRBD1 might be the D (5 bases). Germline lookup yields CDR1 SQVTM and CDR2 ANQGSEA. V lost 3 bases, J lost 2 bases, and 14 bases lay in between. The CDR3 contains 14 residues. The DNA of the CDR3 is TGCAGCGTTGATCGCAGGGAAGGTCCCTACGAGCAGTACTTC. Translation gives CSVDRREGPYEQYF.

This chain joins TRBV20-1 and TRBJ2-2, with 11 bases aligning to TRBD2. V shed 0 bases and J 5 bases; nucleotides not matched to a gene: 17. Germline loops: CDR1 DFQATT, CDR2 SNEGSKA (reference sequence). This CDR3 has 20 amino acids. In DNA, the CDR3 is TGCAGTGCTAGAGATCTTTTAGGAGGGCTAGCGGGAGGTCGTACCGGGGAGCTGTTTTTT. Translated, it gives CSARDLLGGLAGGRTGELFF.

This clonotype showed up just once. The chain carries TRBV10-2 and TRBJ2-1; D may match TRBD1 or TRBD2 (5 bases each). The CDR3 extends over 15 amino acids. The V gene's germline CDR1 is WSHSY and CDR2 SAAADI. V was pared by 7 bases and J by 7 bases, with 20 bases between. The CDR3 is CASIHGSGPGNEQFF. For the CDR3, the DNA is TGCGCCAGCATCCATGGGTCGGGGCCGGGGAATGAGCAGTTCTTC.

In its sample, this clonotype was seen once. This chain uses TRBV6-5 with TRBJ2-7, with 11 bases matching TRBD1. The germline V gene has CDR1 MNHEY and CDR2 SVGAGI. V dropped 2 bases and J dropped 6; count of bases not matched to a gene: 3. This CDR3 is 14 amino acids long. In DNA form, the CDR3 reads TGTGCCAGCAGTTACCACGGGACAGGGGGCGAGCAGTACTTC. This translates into CASSYHGTGGEQYF.

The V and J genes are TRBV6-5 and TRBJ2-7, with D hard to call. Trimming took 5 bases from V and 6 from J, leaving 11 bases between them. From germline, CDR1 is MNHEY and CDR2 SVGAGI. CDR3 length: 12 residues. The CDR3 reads CASSQLGSEQYF. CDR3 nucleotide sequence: TGTGCCAGCAGTCAACTCGGGTCCGAGCAGTACTTC.

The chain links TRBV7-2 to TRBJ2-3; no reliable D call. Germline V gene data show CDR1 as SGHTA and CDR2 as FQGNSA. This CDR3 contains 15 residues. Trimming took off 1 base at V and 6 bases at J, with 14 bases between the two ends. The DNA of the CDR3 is TGTGCCAGCAGCTTAGAGAATACGGGCCCCGATACGCAGTATTTT. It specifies CASSLENTGPDTQYF.

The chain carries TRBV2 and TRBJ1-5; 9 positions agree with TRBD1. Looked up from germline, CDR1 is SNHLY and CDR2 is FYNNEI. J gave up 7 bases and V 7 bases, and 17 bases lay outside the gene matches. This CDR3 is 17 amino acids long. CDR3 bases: TGTGCCAGCACTTGGGACAGGGAGAAATTTCGGGAACAGCCCCAGCATTTT. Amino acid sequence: CASTWDREKFREQPQHF.

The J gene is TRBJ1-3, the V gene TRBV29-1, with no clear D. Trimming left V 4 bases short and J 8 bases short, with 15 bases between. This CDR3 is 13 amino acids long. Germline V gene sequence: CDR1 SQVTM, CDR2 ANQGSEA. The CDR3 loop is CSVATGNGDTIYF. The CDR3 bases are TGCAGCGTTGCCACGGGGAACGGAGACACCATATATTTT.

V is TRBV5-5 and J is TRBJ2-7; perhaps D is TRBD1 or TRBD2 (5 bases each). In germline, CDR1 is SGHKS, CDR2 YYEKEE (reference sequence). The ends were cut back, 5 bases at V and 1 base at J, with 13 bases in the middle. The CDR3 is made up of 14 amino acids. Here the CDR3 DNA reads TGTGCCAGCAGGTGGGACGGCCTTTCCTACGAGCAGTACTTC. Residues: CASRWDGLSYEQYF.

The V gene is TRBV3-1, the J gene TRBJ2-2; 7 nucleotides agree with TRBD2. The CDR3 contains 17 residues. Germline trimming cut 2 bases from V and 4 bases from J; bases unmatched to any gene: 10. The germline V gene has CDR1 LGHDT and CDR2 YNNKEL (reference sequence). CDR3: CASSQRLGGKGTGELFF. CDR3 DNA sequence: TGTGCCAGCAGCCAACGCCTCGGGGGGAAAGGCACCGGGGAGCTGTTTTTT.

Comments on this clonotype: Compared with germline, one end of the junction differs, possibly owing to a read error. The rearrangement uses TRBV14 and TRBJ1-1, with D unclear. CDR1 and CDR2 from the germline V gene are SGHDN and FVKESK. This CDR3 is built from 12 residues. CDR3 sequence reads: CASSQVWTEAFF. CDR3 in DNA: TGTGCCAGCAGCCAAGTGTGGACTGAAGCTTTTTTT. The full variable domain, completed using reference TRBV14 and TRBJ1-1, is EAGVTQFPSHSVIEKGQTVTLRCDPISGHDNLYWYRRVMGKEIKFLLHFVKESKQDESGMPNNRFLAERTGGTYSTLKVQPAELEDSGVYFCASSQVWTEAFFGQGTRLTVV.

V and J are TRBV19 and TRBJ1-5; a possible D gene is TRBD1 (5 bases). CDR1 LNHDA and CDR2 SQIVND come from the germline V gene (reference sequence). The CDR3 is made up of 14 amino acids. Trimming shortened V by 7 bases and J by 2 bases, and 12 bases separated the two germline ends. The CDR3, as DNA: TGTGCCAGTAAGCCCGGGGGGGGCAATCAGCCCCAGCATTTT. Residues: CASKPGGGNQPQHF. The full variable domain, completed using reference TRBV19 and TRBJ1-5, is DGGITQSPKYLFRKEGQNVTLSCEQNLNHDAMYWYRQDPGQGLRLIYYSQIVNDFQKGDIAEGYSVSREKKESFPLTVTSAQKNPTAFYLCASKPGGGNQPQHFGDGTRLSIL.

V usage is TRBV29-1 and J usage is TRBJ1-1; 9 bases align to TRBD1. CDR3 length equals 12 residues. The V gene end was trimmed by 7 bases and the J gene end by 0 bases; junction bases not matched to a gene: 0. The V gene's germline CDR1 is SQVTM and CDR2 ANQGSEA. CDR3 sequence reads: CSGDRVNTEAFF. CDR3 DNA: TGCAGCGGGGACAGGGTGAACACTGAAGCTTTCTTT.

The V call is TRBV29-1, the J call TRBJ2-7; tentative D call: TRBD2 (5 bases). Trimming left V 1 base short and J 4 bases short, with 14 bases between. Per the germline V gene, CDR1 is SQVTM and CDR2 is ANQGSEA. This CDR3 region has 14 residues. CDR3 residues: CSVEGGGGGYEQYF. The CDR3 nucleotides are TGCAGCGTTGAAGGAGGTGGCGGAGGTTACGAGCAGTACTTC.

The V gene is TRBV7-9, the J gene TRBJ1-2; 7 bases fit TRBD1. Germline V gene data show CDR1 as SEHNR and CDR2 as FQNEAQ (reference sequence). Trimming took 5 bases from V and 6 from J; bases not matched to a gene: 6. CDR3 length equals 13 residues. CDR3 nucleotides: TGTGCCAGCAGCGTCTCGACAGGGAATGGCTACACCTTC. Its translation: CASSVSTGNGYTF.

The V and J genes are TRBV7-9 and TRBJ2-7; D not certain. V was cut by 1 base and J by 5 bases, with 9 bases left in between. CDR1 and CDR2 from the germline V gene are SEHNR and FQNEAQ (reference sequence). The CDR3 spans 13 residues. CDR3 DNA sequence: TGTGCCAGCAGCTTAGGCGGTAGGGACGAGCAGTACTTC. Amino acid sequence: CASSLGGRDEQYF.

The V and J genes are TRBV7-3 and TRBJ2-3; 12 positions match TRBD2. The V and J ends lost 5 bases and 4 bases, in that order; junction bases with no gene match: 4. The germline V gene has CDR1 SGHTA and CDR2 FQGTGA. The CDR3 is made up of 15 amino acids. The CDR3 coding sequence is TGTGCCAGCAGCCGGGGACTAGCGGGTTCAGATACGCAGTATTTT. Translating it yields CASSRGLAGSDTQYF.

The DNA for the CDR3 is TGTGCCAGCAGCAGAAGACAGGGGGCGACCGGGGAGCTGTTTTTT. Amino acid sequence: CASSRRQGATGELFF. The chain combines TRBV7-2 with TRBJ2-2; 10 bases fit TRBD1. The V gene end was trimmed by 5 bases and the J gene end by 5 bases; junction bases not matched to a gene: 5. This CDR3 is 15 amino acids long. Germline values: CDR1 SGHTA, CDR2 FQGNSA.

The CDR3 coding sequence is TGTGCCAGTAGTGGGGGCGGCGGGAGTTGGGGCACAGATACGCAGTATTTT. It translates to CASSGGGGSWGTDTQYF. The gene calls are TRBV19 and TRBJ2-3; D is possibly TRBD2 (7 bases). Germline CDR1 is LNHDA and CDR2 is SQIVND (reference sequence). The germline V and J ends were trimmed by 5 bases and 1 base, with 19 bases remaining between them. The CDR3 spans 17 residues.

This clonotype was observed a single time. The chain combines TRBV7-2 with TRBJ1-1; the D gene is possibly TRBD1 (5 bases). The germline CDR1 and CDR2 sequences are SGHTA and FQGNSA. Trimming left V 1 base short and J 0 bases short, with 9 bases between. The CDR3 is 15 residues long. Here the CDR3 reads CASSLGGSVNTEAFF. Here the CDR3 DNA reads TGTGCCAGCAGCTTAGGGGGGAGCGTGAACACTGAAGCTTTCTTT.

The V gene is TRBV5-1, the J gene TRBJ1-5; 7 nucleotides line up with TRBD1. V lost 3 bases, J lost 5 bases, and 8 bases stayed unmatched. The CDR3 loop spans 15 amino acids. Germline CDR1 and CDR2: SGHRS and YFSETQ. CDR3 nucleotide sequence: TGCGCCAGCAGCTCGACAGGGTTGGGGGATCAGCCCCAGCATTTT. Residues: CASSSTGLGDQPQHF.

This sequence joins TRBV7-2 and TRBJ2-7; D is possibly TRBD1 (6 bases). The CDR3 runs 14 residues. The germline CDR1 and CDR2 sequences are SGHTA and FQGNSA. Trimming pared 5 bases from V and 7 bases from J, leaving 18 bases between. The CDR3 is CASSPNSGTSEQYF. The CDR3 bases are TGTGCCAGCAGCCCTAATTCGGGGACATCGGAGCAGTACTTC.

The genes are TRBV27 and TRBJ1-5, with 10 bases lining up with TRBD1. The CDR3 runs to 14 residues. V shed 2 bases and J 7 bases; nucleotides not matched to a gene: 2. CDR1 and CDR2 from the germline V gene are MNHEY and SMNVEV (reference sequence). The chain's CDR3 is CASSLGQGVQPQHF. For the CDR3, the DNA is TGTGCCAGCAGTTTAGGACAGGGGGTACAGCCCCAGCATTTT.

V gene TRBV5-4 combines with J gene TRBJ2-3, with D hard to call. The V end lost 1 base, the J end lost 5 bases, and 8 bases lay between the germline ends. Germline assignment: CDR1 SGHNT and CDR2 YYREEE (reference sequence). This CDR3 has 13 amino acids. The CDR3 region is CASSLIVGDTQYF. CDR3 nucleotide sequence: TGTGCCAGCAGCTTGATTGTGGGAGATACGCAGTATTTT.

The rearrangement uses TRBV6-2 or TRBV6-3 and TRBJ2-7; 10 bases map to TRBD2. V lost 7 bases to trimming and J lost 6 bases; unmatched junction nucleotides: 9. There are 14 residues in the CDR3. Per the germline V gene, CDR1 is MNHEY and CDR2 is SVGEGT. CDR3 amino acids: CASTQLAGEGEQYF. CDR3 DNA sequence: TGTGCCAGCACCCAGCTAGCGGGAGAAGGCGAGCAGTACTTC.

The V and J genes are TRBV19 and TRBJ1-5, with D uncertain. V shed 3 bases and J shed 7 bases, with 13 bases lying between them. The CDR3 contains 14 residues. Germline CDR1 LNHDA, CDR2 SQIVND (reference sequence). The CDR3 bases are TGTGCCAGTAGTATTGTGGCCTTAGGCCAGCCCCAGCATTTT. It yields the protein CASSIVALGQPQHF. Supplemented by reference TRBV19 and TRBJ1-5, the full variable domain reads DGGITQSPKYLFRKEGQNVTLSCEQNLNHDAMYWYRQDPGQGLRLIYYSQIVNDFQKGDIAEGYSVSREKKESFPLTVTSAQKNPTAFYLCASSIVALGQPQHFGDGTRLSIL.

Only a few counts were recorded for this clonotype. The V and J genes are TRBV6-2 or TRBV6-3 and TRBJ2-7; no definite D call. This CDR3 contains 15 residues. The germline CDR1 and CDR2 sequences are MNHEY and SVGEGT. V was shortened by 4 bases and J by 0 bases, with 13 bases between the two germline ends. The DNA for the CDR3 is TGTGCCAGCAGTTTCGACGCCGGCCACTCCTACGAGCAGTACTTC. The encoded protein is CASSFDAGHSYEQYF.

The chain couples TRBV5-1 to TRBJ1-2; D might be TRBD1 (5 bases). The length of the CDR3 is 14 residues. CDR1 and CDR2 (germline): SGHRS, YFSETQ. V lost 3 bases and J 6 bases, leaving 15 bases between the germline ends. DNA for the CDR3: TGCGCCAGCAGCTACGGCAGGGAAGGCGATGGCTACACCTTC. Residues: CASSYGREGDGYTF.